This T cell receptor beta chain was sequenced during a study of post-analysis software for immune sequencing data. Study-level points and caveats: Those samples that were prepared in the same batch co-clustered strongly by F measure. In patients, TRBV5-6, TRBV5-1 and TRBV20-1 belonged to several TRBV segments found more frequently than in controls. Multiple sclerosis patients showed significantly lower normalized Chao1 diversity than controls did.

Unique molecular identifiers tagged the TCR beta cDNA libraries. When about 0.95 to 10 million T cells were used, they gave a few hundred thousand cDNA molecules. TCRdb passed the PCR reads through MiXCR, listing each CDR3 protein once. The profile shows roughly 620,000 distinct CDR3 sequences, 44% of them singletons. This clonotype has just a few counts. What it recognizes is unknown. CDR1 and CDR2 (germline): DFQATT, SNEGSKA (reference sequence). The CDR3 length is 13 residues. Between the trimmed V and J ends, which lost 3 bases and 3 bases, there was a span of 12 bases. Sequencing input: blood. J is TRBJ2-7 and V is TRBV20-1; D possibly uses TRBD1 or TRBD2 (6 bases each). The origin of this receptor is a girl aged 5-17 years with multiple sclerosis. The CDR3 loop is CSASLRGGYEQYF. Here the CDR3 DNA reads TGCAGTGCTAGCCTCAGGGGAGGCTACGAGCAGTACTTC.